This T cell receptor beta chain was found in a study of T cell changes during pregnancy in multiple sclerosis. Some clones are missing from TCRdb's copy, which holds only in-frame ones; the method was immunoSEQ multiplex PCR. In the table there are 65,000 to 95,000 clones, about 92% of which are singletons. This clone was seen once. Germline assignment: CDR1 SGHDT and CDR2 YYEEEE. V lost 4 bases, J lost 1 base, and 12 bases lay in between. This CDR3 is built from 15 residues. The sample in question was peripheral blood, obtained after pregnancy. The chain combines TRBV5-6 with TRBJ1-5, with TRBD1 as a possible D gene (6 bases). The sequence came from a female donor in good health, enrolled as a control in a pregnancy study. This CDR3 reads CASSPAGTSNQPQHF. CDR3 coding DNA: TGTGCCAGCAGCCCCGCCGGGACAAGCAATCAGCCCCAGCATTTT.